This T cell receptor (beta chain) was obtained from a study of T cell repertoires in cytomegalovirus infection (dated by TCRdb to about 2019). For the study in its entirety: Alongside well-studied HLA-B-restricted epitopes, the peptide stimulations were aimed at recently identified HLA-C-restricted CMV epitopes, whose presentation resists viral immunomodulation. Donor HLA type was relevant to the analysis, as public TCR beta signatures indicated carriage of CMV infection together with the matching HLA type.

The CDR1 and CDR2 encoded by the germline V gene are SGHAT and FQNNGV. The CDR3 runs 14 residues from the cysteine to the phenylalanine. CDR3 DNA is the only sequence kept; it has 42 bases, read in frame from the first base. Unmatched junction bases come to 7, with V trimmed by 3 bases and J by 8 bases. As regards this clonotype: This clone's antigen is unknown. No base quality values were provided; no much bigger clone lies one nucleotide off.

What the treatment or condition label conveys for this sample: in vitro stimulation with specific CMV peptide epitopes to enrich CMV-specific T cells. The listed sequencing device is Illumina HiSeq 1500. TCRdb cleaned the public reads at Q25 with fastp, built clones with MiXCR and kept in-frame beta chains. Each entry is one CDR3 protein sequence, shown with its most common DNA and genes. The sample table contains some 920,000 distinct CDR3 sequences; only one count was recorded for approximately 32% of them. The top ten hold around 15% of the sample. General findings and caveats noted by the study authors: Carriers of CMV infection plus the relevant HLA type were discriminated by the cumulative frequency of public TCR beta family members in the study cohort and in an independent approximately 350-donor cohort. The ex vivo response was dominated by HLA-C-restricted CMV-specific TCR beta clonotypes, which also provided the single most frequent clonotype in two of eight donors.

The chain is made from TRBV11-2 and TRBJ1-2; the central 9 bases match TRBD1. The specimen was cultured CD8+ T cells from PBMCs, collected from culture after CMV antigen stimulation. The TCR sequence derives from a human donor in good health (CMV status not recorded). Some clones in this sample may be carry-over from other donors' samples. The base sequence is TGTGCCAGCAGCTTCAACAGGGGGCGAGAAGGCTACACCTTC. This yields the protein CASSFNRGREGYTF.